This TCR beta chain is drawn from a study of shared clonotypes between healthy human individuals. The germline V gene encodes CDR1 KGHSH and CDR2 LQKENI. V lost 3 bases and J lost 7; bases outside the gene matches: 5. The length of the CDR3 is 14 residues. Study results and caveats: Clonotype sharing among the donors was expected to vary with sequencing depth.

Comment on this clone: Its specificity is unknown.

The method was immunoSEQ multiplex PCR; TCRdb's version includes in-frame clones alone and lacks a portion of them. The sample includes roughly 1.4 million clones, around 98.5% of them seen just once. What was sequenced was naive CD4+ T cells sorted from blood. Specified subset: CD45RA+ positively selected. This receptor was obtained from a man aged 25-45 years in good health. The chain carries TRBV18 and TRBJ2-2; TRBD1 matches 7 bases. CDR3 bases: TGTGCCAGCTCACCGGACAGGCTTATCGGGGAGCTGTTTTTT. Translating gives CASSPDRLIGELFF.